These 22 T cell receptor beta chains were all obtained from the same sample, sequenced in a study of blood T cell repertoires in COVID-19. The assay was immunoSEQ multiplex PCR, and TCRdb's table has in-frame clones only and misses some. Among about 100,000 clones listed, 79% were seen once. The source material was peripheral blood. Every receptor here comes from a human donor in a cohort sampled during active COVID-19.

The J gene is TRBJ2-6, the V gene TRBV19; D is unclear. This CDR3 is built from 17 residues. The V and J ends lost 5 bases and 0 bases respectively, with 14 bases between them. CDR1 and CDR2 from the germline V gene are LNHDA and SQIVND (reference sequence). The CDR3 protein is CASSDLGSLSGANVLTF. DNA of the CDR3: TGTGCCAGTAGTGATCTAGGATCCCTCTCTGGGGCCAACGTCCTGACTTTC.

The rearrangement uses TRBV27 and TRBJ1-2; D might be TRBD1 (6 bases). The germline V gene encodes CDR1 MNHEY and CDR2 SMNVEV (reference sequence). The CDR3 covers 17 residues. V shed 2 bases and J shed 4 bases, with 20 bases lying between them. As DNA, the CDR3 is TGTGCCAGCAGTTTAATTTCCCTGGGGGGGCTTCGCTATGGCTACACCTTC. Its translation is CASSLISLGGLRYGYTF.

The CDR3 DNA reads as TGCGCCAGCAGCTCCCTGACAGCTAGCACAGATACGCAGTATTTT. It codes for CASSSLTASTDTQYF. The chain uses TRBV5-1 and TRBJ2-3, with D tentatively TRBD1 (5 bases). CDR1 is SGHRS and CDR2 is YFSETQ in the germline V gene. Trimming took off 3 bases at V and 0 bases at J, with 11 bases between the two ends. The CDR3 is 15 residues long.

This clone was seen once. The V gene is TRBV12-5, the J gene TRBJ2-2, with 8 positions matching TRBD2. Germline V gives CDR1 LGHNT, CDR2 FRNRAP. This CDR3 is built from 15 residues. Germline trimming cut 7 bases from V and 1 base from J; bases unmatched to any gene: 5. CDR3: CASDPSGGNTGELFF. The CDR3 coding sequence is TGTGCTAGTGATCCCAGCGGGGGGAACACCGGGGAGCTGTTTTTT.

CDR3 residues: CASRGQGPTPNTEAFF. CDR3 nucleotide sequence: TGTGCCAGCAGGGGACAGGGGCCGACTCCGAACACTGAAGCTTTCTTT. This rearrangement joins TRBV27 to TRBJ1-1; 10 positions agree with TRBD1. V was clipped by 6 bases and J by 1 base; unmatched bases: 8. From germline, CDR1 is MNHEY and CDR2 SMNVEV (reference sequence). The CDR3 totals 16 residues.

The rearrangement uses TRBV5-8 and TRBJ2-5; D is perhaps TRBD2 (6 bases). Germline loops: CDR1 SGHTS, CDR2 YDEGEE. Deletions cut 1 base from V and 5 bases from J, with 21 bases between. The CDR3 is 17 residues long. DNA for the CDR3: TGTGCCAGCAGCTTGATGGGATCCGGGAGTTCGTTTGAGACCCAGTACTTC. It codes for CASSLMGSGSSFETQYF.

The chain is built from TRBV11-2 and TRBJ1-5; TRBD1 might be the D (5 bases). Germline V gene sequence: CDR1 SGHAT, CDR2 FQNNGV. V lost 3 bases and J 11 bases, leaving 14 bases between the germline ends. The CDR3 sequence is 13 residues long. The CDR3 bases are TGTGCCAGCAGCTTCCTTGGAGGGGCGGCCCAGCATTTT. This sequence encodes CASSFLGGAAQHF.

The CDR3 DNA is TGTGCCAGCTCACCAAGGAGAGCGGCAGAGACCCAGTACTTC. It translates to CASSPRRAAETQYF. The chain has TRBV18 and TRBJ2-5; maybe TRBD2 (5 bases). This CDR3 spans 14 amino acids. The V gene's germline CDR1 is KGHSH and CDR2 LQKENI. With 2 bases removed from V and 4 bases from J, the gap between germline ends came to 11 bases.

The V call is TRBV6-7, the J call TRBJ2-5; TRBD1 is a possible D gene (6 bases). TRBV6-7 is marked as an open reading frame, function uncertain. V dropped 4 bases and J dropped 1 base, with 16 bases sitting between them. This CDR3 contains 16 residues. The CDR3 DNA is TGTGCCAGCAGTTCCCTGGACAGCGAGGCCCAAGAGACCCAGTACTTC. It specifies CASSSLDSEAQETQYF.

The rearrangement uses TRBV18 and TRBJ2-1, with 9 bases lining up with TRBD2. The CDR3 covers 16 residues. Germline assignment: CDR1 KGHSH and CDR2 LQKENI. The ends lost 3 bases at V and 8 bases at J; junction bases unmatched: 11. The CDR3 DNA sequence: TGTGCCAGCTCACCCATTAGCGGGAGCAATAGCGATGAGCAGTTCTTC. This gives the protein CASSPISGSNSDEQFF.

The chain recombines TRBV6-1 with TRBJ2-1, with TRBD2 matching over 8 bases. CDR1 is MNHNS, CDR2 SASEGT, per germline. Trimming removed 3 bases from V and 3 bases from J; junction bases left unmatched: 1. There are 14 residues in the CDR3. In nucleotides, the CDR3 is TGTGCCAGCAGTGAGGGACTAGGCTACAATGAGCAGTTCTTC. Translating it yields CASSEGLGYNEQFF.

The V and J genes are TRBV9 and TRBJ2-5; 8 nucleotides agree with TRBD1. V was clipped by 3 bases and J by 4 bases; unmatched bases: 5. The CDR3 sequence is 14 residues long. CDR1 and CDR2 from the germline V gene are SGDLS and YYNGEE. This chain's CDR3 is CASSASDRAETQYF. In DNA, the CDR3 is TGTGCCAGCAGCGCATCGGACAGGGCAGAGACCCAGTACTTC.

The chain uses TRBV24-1 and TRBJ1-5; D gene uncertain. In germline, CDR1 is KGHDR, CDR2 SFDVKD. CDR3 size: 12 residues. V was trimmed by 3 bases and J by 7 bases, leaving 6 bases between them. DNA of the CDR3: TGTGCCACCAGTGATCAGGAACAGCCCCAGCATTTT. As protein: CATSDQEQPQHF.

In this sample, this clone turned up a few times. This chain connects TRBV5-1 to TRBJ2-3; perhaps TRBD2 as D (6 bases). The CDR3 has 15 amino acids. The V end lost 0 bases, the J end lost 2 bases, and 10 bases lay between the germline ends. Per the germline V gene, CDR1 is SGHRS and CDR2 is YFSETQ. This CDR3 is CASSLAGTLTDTQYF. CDR3 DNA: TGCGCCAGCAGCTTGGCCGGGACTCTCACAGATACGCAGTATTTT.

The DNA for the CDR3 is TGCAGCGTTGCGGGGCAGGGGTTAAACGAGCAGTACTTC. Translation gives CSVAGQGLNEQYF. This rearrangement joins TRBV29-1 to TRBJ2-7, with D tentatively TRBD1 (6 bases). Germline V gene data show CDR1 as SQVTM and CDR2 as ANQGSEA. The CDR3 contains 13 residues. Trimming took off 4 bases at V and 5 bases at J, with 15 bases between the two ends.

The J gene is TRBJ2-5, the V gene TRBV2; TRBD2 is a possible D gene (6 bases). Trimming took 3 bases from V and 4 from J, leaving 15 bases between them. Germline CDR1 SNHLY, CDR2 FYNNEI. This CDR3 spans 15 amino acids. As DNA, the CDR3 is TGTGCCAGCAGTGATGCGGGATCCTGGGGAGAGACCCAGTACTTC. This gives the protein CASSDAGSWGETQYF.

The V gene is TRBV6-5, the J gene TRBJ2-1; 10 bases align to TRBD2. CDR1 is MNHEY, CDR2 SVGAGI, per germline. V shed 0 bases and J 7 bases; nucleotides not matched to a gene: 3. The CDR3 totals 15 residues. CDR3 in DNA: TGTGCCAGCAGTTACTCAGCGGGAGGGCATAATGAGCAGTTCTTC. Residues: CASSYSAGGHNEQFF.

The chain couples TRBV23-1 to TRBJ2-5, with 10 bases aligning to TRBD2. TRBV23-1 is assigned to the ORF class and has an uncertain function. This CDR3 region has 15 residues. Unmatched junction bases numbered 10, after V lost 7 bases and J lost 5 bases. For the CDR3, the DNA is TGCGCCAGCAAAGCGGGAGGGGCTATTGGGGAGACCCAGTACTTC. Amino acid sequence: CASKAGGAIGETQYF.

This chain uses TRBV11-1 with TRBJ2-1, with TRBD2 identical over 12 bases. CDR1 and CDR2 (germline): SGHAT, FQDESV (reference sequence). The CDR3 sequence is 16 residues long. Trimming removed 1 base from V and 8 bases from J; junction bases left unmatched: 6. The CDR3 loop is CASSLGTSGMGDEQFF. For the CDR3, the DNA is TGTGCCAGCAGCTTAGGGACTAGCGGGATGGGGGATGAGCAGTTCTTC. Together with reference TRBV11-1 and TRBJ2-1, the CDR3 gives the full variable domain: EAEVAQSPRYKITEKSQAVAFWCDPISGHATLYWYRQILGQGPELLVQFQDESVVDDSQLPKDRFSAERLKGVDSTLKIQPAELGDSAMYLCASSLGTSGMGDEQFFGPGTRLTVL.

The rearrangement links TRBV6-5 to TRBJ2-7; D possibly corresponds to TRBD1 (5 bases). In germline, CDR1 is MNHEY, CDR2 SVGAGI. The ends were cut back, 8 bases at V and 1 base at J, with 12 bases in the middle. The CDR3 contains 13 residues. Here the CDR3 DNA reads TGTGCCAGCCAGGGATTTGGGTCCTACGAGCAGTACTTC. Translating gives CASQGFGSYEQYF.

This chain connects TRBV19 to TRBJ2-1; 13 bases align to TRBD2. The CDR3 spans 17 residues. V shed 3 bases, J shed 7 bases, and the junction held 9 bases outside the gene matches. In germline, CDR1 is LNHDA, CDR2 SQIVND (reference sequence). The CDR3 bases are TGTGCCAGTAGTATCGGTGGCGGGACTAGCGGGAAAAATGAGCAGTTCTTC. This gives the protein CASSIGGGTSGKNEQFF.

This clone was observed a handful of times. The chain has TRBV9 and TRBJ1-6, with TRBD1 identical over 7 bases. The CDR3 contains 15 residues. Germline loops: CDR1 SGDLS, CDR2 YYNGEE. Trimming cost V 3 bases and J 5 bases; bases outside gene matches: 5. The CDR3 sequence: CASSAGTADNSPLHF. The CDR3 DNA sequence: TGTGCCAGCAGCGCCGGGACAGCGGATAATTCACCCCTCCACTTT.